Reported below is one T cell receptor (beta chain). In the authors' methods: Estimation of nucleated cell counts was performed using reference gene primer amplification. Sequencing used immunoSEQ multiplex PCR; TCRdb keeps in-frame clones, though not all of them. V and J calls and clone size are copied from that table; D and trimming were computed from the DNA. The sample contains 130,000 or so clones, about 83% of which appear only once. The source of the sample is a study of blood T cell repertoires in COVID-19. Study context: Acute and convalescent COVID-19 specimens originated in the United States, Italy and Spain. PBMCs, B-cell-depleted T cells, or T cells provided the cDNA or gDNA that made up the material.

The germline V gene encodes CDR1 SGHRS and CDR2 YFSETQ. The CDR3 consists of 16 residues. V was clipped by 0 bases and J by 0 bases, with 10 bases between them. The sequencing input was peripheral blood. The receptor was derived from a human donor in a cohort sampled during active COVID-19. The V gene is TRBV5-1, the J gene TRBJ1-3; D not resolved. Written as DNA, the CDR3 is TGCGCCAGCAGCTTGGCCGGACTGCTCTCTGGAAACACCATATATTTT. Encoded protein: CASSLAGLLSGNTIYF.